Given below is one T cell receptor beta chain in context. Its specific antigen is unknown. This could be a read error, since a much larger clone is one nucleotide away. Its CDR3 holds 14 amino acids, cysteine through phenylalanine. The DNA shown is the 42-base CDR3, in frame from base 1. CDR1 SGHKS and CDR2 YYEKEE were looked up in the germline V gene (reference sequence). This specimen comes from a study of metastatic and nonmetastatic thyroid tumors (dated by TCRdb to 2020 to 2022). In terms of the full investigation: Repertoires from peripheral blood and from tumor or nodule tissue samples of malignant and benign thyroid patients were compared. General conclusions and limits of the study: In both blood and tumor samples, malignant tumors were reported to have significantly higher TCR beta diversity than benign nodules.

No patient had received any treatment before thyroid surgery. Using T-cell receptor beta sequencing, the researchers looked back retrospectively at clinical samples from patients, gathered between the early 2010s and the late 2010s. Receptors were amplified or captured by PCR. Sequencing relied on an Illumina HiSeq 4000. High-throughput sequencing was used to profile the TCR beta-chain CDR3 region of each patient. Concerning the study's data processing: The researchers built a classifier to tell apart papillary thyroid cancer patients with distant metastasis, based on CDR3 differences among clinicopathological groups. The Shannon index was used to measure repertoire diversity, and the Morisita-Horn index was used to measure how similar tumor and blood repertoires were. TCRdb reprocessed the public reads (quality trimming at Q25 with fastp, clone calling with MiXCR) and kept in-frame beta chains. These V and J calls rely on TCRdb rather than the paper's analysis. Across this sample there are 14,000 or so clones, with less than 25% seen only once. The top ten hold more than 7% of the sample.

The chain links TRBV5-5 with TRBJ2-7, with TRBD1 perhaps the D gene, on 5 matching bases. The TCR originated in a female donor with papillary thyroid cancer or a benign thyroid nodule (not recorded which). Some clones in this sample may be carry-over from other donors' samples. Sequences were obtained from blood. The sequenced DNA is TGTGTCAGCAGCTTGGTACAGGCTACCTACGAGCAGTACTTC. Translated, it reads CVSSLVQATYEQYF.